The clone carrying this TCR beta chain has only a few counts. In germline, CDR1 is LGHNA, CDR2 YNFKEQ. The CDR3 loop spans 16 amino acids. V dropped 0 bases and J dropped 5; count of bases not matched to a gene: 7. In the authors' methods: Amplified reference gene primers provided the basis for estimating nucleated cell counts. TCRdb's table, derived via immunoSEQ multiplex PCR, lists solely in-frame clones and lacks some. The V and J calls and clone size were taken over from that table, and D and trimming were inferred from the DNA. The table lists 50,000 to 65,000 clones, approximately 88% of them singletons, with about 3.4% in the top ten. This entry belongs to a study of blood T cell repertoires in COVID-19. About the study: Italy, Spain and the United States were the sources of the convalescent and acute COVID-19 samples. T cells, B-cell-depleted T cells, or PBMCs provided the cDNA or gDNA that served as material.

The V gene is TRBV4-2, the J gene TRBJ2-5, with 9 nucleotides matching TRBD2. The sample taken for sequencing was peripheral blood. The receptor's source is a man in his fifties with active COVID-19. In DNA form, the CDR3 reads TGTGCCAGCAGCCAAGAAGGCGGGGGGGCCCGGGAGACCCAGTACTTC. It translates to CASSQEGGGARETQYF.